The 21 T cell receptor beta chains given below trace back to one sample, sequenced in a study of metastatic and nonmetastatic thyroid tumors. None of the patients had undergone any treatment ahead of thyroid surgery. TCRdb re-called the PCR reads with MiXCR. Seen here are approximately 30,000 clones, around 14% observed once, and the top ten hold approximately 14%. Sequenced input: blood. These receptors came from a male donor with papillary thyroid cancer or a benign thyroid nodule (not recorded which). Some clones in this sample may be carry-over from other donors' samples.

This clone was seen ten or more times. V gene TRBV6-1 combines with J gene TRBJ1-3, with 7 bases that match TRBD1. Trimming cost V 7 bases and J 7 bases; bases outside gene matches: 13. Germline lookup yields CDR1 MNHNS and CDR2 SASEGT. The CDR3 length is 15 residues. In DNA form, the CDR3 reads TGTGCCAGCACTCCCCTAAAGACAGGGAAGAACACCATATATTTT. This sequence encodes CASTPLKTGKNTIYF.

This clone was observed at least ten times. The gene calls are TRBV7-7 and TRBJ2-5; 11 bases line up with TRBD2. The CDR3 is made up of 15 amino acids. Germline-derived CDR1 and CDR2 are SSHAT and FNYEAQ (reference sequence). Trimming cost V 6 bases and J 2 bases; bases outside gene matches: 5. Written as DNA, the CDR3 is TGTGCCAGCAGTCTACTAGCGGGGGCACAAGAGACCCAGTACTTC. Amino acids: CASSLLAGAQETQYF.

This clone was picked up a small number of times. This chain links TRBV6-5 with TRBJ2-7, with a possible D match to TRBD2 (6 bases). Trimming stripped 2 bases from V and 0 bases from J, with 14 bases between. From germline, CDR1 is MNHEY and CDR2 SVGAGI. The CDR3 is 16 amino acids. Here the CDR3 DNA reads TGTGCCAGCAGTTACAAGGCGGGGTGGAGCTCCTACGAGCAGTACTTC. It is translated as CASSYKAGWSSYEQYF.

This clone was recorded many times. The rearrangement uses TRBV10-3 and TRBJ2-6; no firm D call. CDR3 length: 16 amino acids. Germline loops: CDR1 ENHRY, CDR2 SYGVKD. The V end lost 2 bases, the J end lost 2 bases, and 10 bases lay between the germline ends. As DNA, the CDR3 is TGTGCCATCAGTGAGCCCCAAGACGCTGGGGCCAACGTCCTGACTTTC. Translated: CAISEPQDAGANVLTF.

This clone was recorded once. The DNA of the CDR3 is TGTGCCAGCAGCAACGGGCCTAGCACAGATACGCAGTATTTT. It codes for CASSNGPSTDTQYF. The rearrangement uses TRBV4-2 and TRBJ2-3; D uncertain. Germline CDR1 reads LGHNA; CDR2 reads YNFKEQ. V was shortened by 5 bases and J by 0 bases, with 9 bases between the two germline ends. The CDR3 extends over 14 amino acids.

This clone appeared many times. This CDR3 is CASSLVGANYGYTF. CDR3 in DNA: TGTGCCAGCAGCTTAGTTGGGGCTAACTATGGCTACACCTTC. The rearrangement joins TRBV7-9 to TRBJ1-2, with unresolved D. CDR3 length: 14 residues. The germline V gene encodes CDR1 SEHNR and CDR2 FQNEAQ (reference sequence). Trimming cost V 1 base and J 0 bases, with 6 bases left between them. Drawing the rest from reference TRBV7-9 and TRBJ1-2, the complete variable domain is DTGVSQNPRHKITKRGQNVTFRCDPISEHNRLYWYRQTLGQGPEFLTYFQNEAQLEKSRLLSDRFSAERPKGSFSTLEIQRTEQGDSAMYLCASSLVGANYGYTFGSGTRLTVV.

CDR3 amino acids: CSARDRSRNNEQFF. In nucleotides, the CDR3 is TGCAGTGCTAGAGATAGGAGCAGAAACAATGAGCAGTTCTTC. This chain connects TRBV20-1 to TRBJ2-1; D is undetermined. CDR1 is DFQATT, CDR2 SNEGSKA, per germline (reference sequence). CDR3 size: 14 residues. Trimming took 0 bases from V and 5 from J, leaving 11 bases between them.

This clone was picked up a small number of times. The chain carries TRBV12-3 or TRBV12-4 and TRBJ2-7; D call uncertain. The ends were cut back, 4 bases at V and 0 bases at J, with 10 bases in the middle. CDR3 length equals 14 residues. The CDR3 region is CASSYGWPSYEQYF. In DNA, the CDR3 is TGTGCCAGCAGTTACGGTTGGCCCTCCTACGAGCAGTACTTC.

This clone has ten or more counts. The chain uses TRBV28 and TRBJ2-7; unclear D gene. Germline CDR1 reads MDHEN; CDR2 reads SYDVKM. The V end lost 6 bases, the J end lost 4 bases, and 7 bases lay between the germline ends. CDR3 size: 11 residues. In DNA form, the CDR3 reads TGTGCCAGCAGCTCTCGATACGAGCAGTACTTC. This codes for CASSSRYEQYF.

In its sample, this clone was seen many times. The genes are TRBV10-3 and TRBJ2-3, with 7 bases that match TRBD1. The CDR3 sequence is 13 residues long. J lost 2 bases, V lost 7 bases, and 3 bases had no gene match. The germline CDR1 and CDR2 sequences are ENHRY and SYGVKD. CDR3 bases: TGTGCCATCACTGACAGGGCCACAGATACGCAGTATTTT. It encodes CAITDRATDTQYF.

There are many counts of this clone. As DNA, the CDR3 is TGTGCCAGCAGCTTAATACGGGACAGGGGTGGAGAGACCCAGTACTTC. It translates to CASSLIRDRGGETQYF. V and J are TRBV7-6 and TRBJ2-5, with TRBD1 matching over 10 bases. CDR1 and CDR2 (germline): SGHVS, FNYEAQ. V was pared by 2 bases and J by 4 bases, with 7 bases of the junction left unmatched. CDR3 size: 16 residues.

This clone was observed at least ten times. The rearrangement uses TRBV9 and TRBJ2-7; tentatively, D is TRBD2 (6 bases). The CDR3 totals 14 residues. Germline CDR1 SGDLS, CDR2 YYNGEE. Trimming pared 4 bases from V and 3 bases from J, leaving 14 bases between. The CDR3 DNA follows: TGTGCCAGCAGCCCGGACTGGAGGGTCTACGAGCAGTACTTC. This gives the protein CASSPDWRVYEQYF.

This clone was recorded at least ten times. The V and J genes are TRBV3-1 and TRBJ2-7; D is unresolved. CDR3 length equals 13 residues. Trimming took off 3 bases at V and 2 bases at J, with 8 bases between the two ends. Germline V gene lookup returns CDR1 LGHDT and CDR2 YNNKEL (reference sequence). For the CDR3, the DNA is TGTGCCAGCAGCCAGGTCCCAACCTACGAGCAGTACTTC. It codes for CASSQVPTYEQYF.

This clone qualifies as medium-sized. V usage is TRBV2 and J usage is TRBJ2-7; 12 positions match TRBD2. Germline V gives CDR1 SNHLY, CDR2 FYNNEI. Trimming took 6 bases from V and 3 from J; bases not matched to a gene: 3. This CDR3 comprises 14 residues. DNA of the CDR3: TGTGCCAGCAGGCGGACTAGCGGGGACTACGAGCAGTACTTC. Amino acid sequence: CASRRTSGDYEQYF. Full variable domain (rest looked up from reference TRBV2 and TRBJ2-7): EPEVTQTPSHQVTQMGQEVILRCVPISNHLYFYWYRQILGQKVEFLVSFYNNEISEKSEIFDDQFSVERPDGSNFTLKIRSTKLEDSAMYFCASRRTSGDYEQYFGPGTRLTVT.

This clone was seen many times. This chain links TRBV6-1 with TRBJ2-3; 11 bases line up with TRBD2. Germline V gene sequence: CDR1 MNHNS, CDR2 SASEGT. The V gene end was trimmed by 6 bases and the J gene end by 1 base; junction bases not matched to a gene: 3. This CDR3 has 15 residues. This CDR3 reads CASRLAGGGTDTQYF. CDR3 coding DNA: TGTGCCAGCAGATTAGCGGGGGGGGGCACAGATACGCAGTATTTT.

This clone showed up many times. V is TRBV4-2 and J is TRBJ1-1; the match to TRBD1 covers 11 bases. Trimming at V came to 0 bases and at J to 4 bases, leaving 1 base not matched to a gene. The CDR3 totals 15 residues. CDR1 LGHNA and CDR2 YNFKEQ come from the germline V gene. The CDR3: CASSQEGTGGTEAFF. CDR3 bases: TGTGCCAGCAGCCAAGAGGGGACAGGGGGCACTGAAGCTTTCTTT.

The V and J genes are TRBV7-3 and TRBJ2-3, with TRBD2 identical over 8 bases. The trim removed 4 bases at V and 0 bases at J, leaving 9 bases unmatched. Germline-derived CDR1 and CDR2 are SGHTA and FQGTGA. The CDR3 runs 17 residues. CDR3 sequence (DNA): TGTGCCAGCAGCTCCCACGTAGCGGGGATAAGCACAGATACGCAGTATTTT. Its protein product is CASSSHVAGISTDTQYF.

This clone was counted many times. The rearrangement uses TRBV7-6 and TRBJ1-1, with D tentatively TRBD1 (6 bases). Trimming stripped 3 bases from V and 0 bases from J, with 14 bases between. CDR1 is SGHVS, CDR2 FNYEAQ, per germline. The CDR3 runs to 16 residues. CDR3 nucleotide sequence: TGTGCCAGCAGCTTGCTGGGGGCGGTCATGAACACTGAAGCTTTCTTT. As protein: CASSLLGAVMNTEAFF.

This clone appeared many times. The V call is TRBV7-9, the J call TRBJ1-1; D call uncertain. V lost 1 base, J lost 5 bases, and 5 bases lay in between. Germline CDR1 and CDR2: SEHNR and FQNEAQ (reference sequence). There are 12 residues in the CDR3. The CDR3 region is CASSLDWTEAFF. For the CDR3, the DNA is TGTGCCAGCAGCTTAGACTGGACTGAAGCTTTCTTT.

This clone was observed a handful of times. This chain joins TRBV25-1 and TRBJ2-3, with a weak D call TRBD1 (6 bases). The germline gives CDR1 MGHDK, CDR2 SYGVNS. The V end was cut by 5 bases, the J end by 3 bases, with 9 bases between. The CDR3 runs to 13 residues. The CDR3 nucleotides are TGTGCCAGCAGTTACAGGGTAACAGATACGCAGTATTTT. This encodes CASSYRVTDTQYF.

At least ten counts were recorded for this clone. The CDR3 is CASSIRRGTTTYEQYF. The CDR3 region has the DNA TGTGCCAGTAGTATCCGGCGGGGGACAACAACCTACGAGCAGTACTTC. The V and J genes are TRBV19 and TRBJ2-7; TRBD2 might be the D (7 bases). The CDR3 is made up of 16 amino acids. Germline loops: CDR1 LNHDA, CDR2 SQIVND (reference sequence). The ends were cut back, 3 bases at V and 2 bases at J, with 17 bases in the middle.